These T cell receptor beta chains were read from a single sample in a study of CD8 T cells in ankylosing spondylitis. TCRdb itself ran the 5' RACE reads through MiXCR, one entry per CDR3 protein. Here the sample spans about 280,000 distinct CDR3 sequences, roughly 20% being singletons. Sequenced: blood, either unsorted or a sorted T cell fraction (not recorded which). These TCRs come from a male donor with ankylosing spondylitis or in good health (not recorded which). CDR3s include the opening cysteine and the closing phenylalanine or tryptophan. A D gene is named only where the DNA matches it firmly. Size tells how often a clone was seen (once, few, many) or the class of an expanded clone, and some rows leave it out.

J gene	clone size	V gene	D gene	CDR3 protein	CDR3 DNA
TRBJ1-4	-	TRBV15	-	CVTSRGFEKLFF	TGTGTCACCAGCAGAGGGTTTGAAAAACTGTTTTTT
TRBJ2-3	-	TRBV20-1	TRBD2	CSATKTSGSLTDTQYF	TGCAGTGCTACCAAGACTAGCGGGAGTCTAACAGATACGCAGTATTTT
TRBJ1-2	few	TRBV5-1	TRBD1	CASSLDWTGLDYGYTF	TGCGCCAGCAGCTTGGATTGGACAGGGTTGGACTATGGCTACACCTTC
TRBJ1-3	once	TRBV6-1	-	CASSADSGRNTIYF	TGTGCCAGCAGTGCGGACAGTGGGCGAAACACCATATATTTT
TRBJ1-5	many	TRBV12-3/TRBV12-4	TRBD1	CASSSLGGQPQHF	TGTGCCAGCAGTTCTTTAGGGGGCCAGCCCCAGCATTTT
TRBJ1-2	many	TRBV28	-	CASTLPGGVGYTF	TGTGCCAGCACCCTACCAGGTGGCGTTGGCTACACCTTC
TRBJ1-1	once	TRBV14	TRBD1	CASSQDGDRGFDGRRTEAFF	TGTGCCAGCAGCCAAGATGGGGACAGGGGGTTTGATGGGCGGCGCACTGAAGCTTTCTTT
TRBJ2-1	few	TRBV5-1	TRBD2	CASSLGAGGIHEQFF	TGCGCCAGCAGCTTGGGGGCGGGAGGGATCCATGAGCAGTTCTTC
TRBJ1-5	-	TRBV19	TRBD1	CASRTQGAVGQPQHF	TGTGCCAGTAGGACTCAGGGGGCCGTGGGTCAGCCCCAGCATTTT
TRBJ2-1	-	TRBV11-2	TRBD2	CASSLDRRASGSDEQFF	TGTGCCAGCAGCTTAGATCGTAGGGCTAGCGGGAGCGATGAGCAGTTCTTC
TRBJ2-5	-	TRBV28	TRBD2	CASITSGPYQETQYF	TGTGCCAGCATCACTAGCGGGCCGTACCAAGAGACCCAGTACTTC
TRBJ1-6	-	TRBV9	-	CASSVYPGTGNSPLHF	TGTGCCAGCAGCGTATATCCAGGGACCGGTAATTCACCCCTCCACTTT
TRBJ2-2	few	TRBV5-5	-	CASRYIGDTGELFF	TGTGCCAGCCGTTATATTGGTGACACCGGGGAGCTGTTTTTT
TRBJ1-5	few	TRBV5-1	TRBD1	CASSLETSDRGQPQHF	TGCGCCAGCAGCTTAGAAACGTCGGACAGGGGTCAGCCCCAGCATTTT
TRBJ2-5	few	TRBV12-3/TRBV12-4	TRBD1	CASSTGQQRTQYF	TGTGCCAGCAGTACGGGACAGCAGAGGACCCAGTACTTC
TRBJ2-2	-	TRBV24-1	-	CATSDYPGRSGELFF	TGTGCCACCAGTGATTACCCAGGTCGGAGCGGGGAGCTGTTTTTT
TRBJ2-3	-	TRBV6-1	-	CASSEVRDTQYF	TGTGCCAGCAGTGAAGTGCGCGATACGCAGTATTTT
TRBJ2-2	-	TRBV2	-	CASSVVYPLRELFF	TGTGCCAGCAGTGTAGTCTATCCCCTCCGGGAGCTGTTTTTT
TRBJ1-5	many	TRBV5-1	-	CASSPGPNQPQHF	TGCGCCAGCAGCCCGGGCCCGAATCAGCCCCAGCATTTT
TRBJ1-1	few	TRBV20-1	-	CSAPSGPGDTEAFF	TGCAGTGCTCCTTCGGGCCCTGGGGACACTGAAGCTTTCTTT
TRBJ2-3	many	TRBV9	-	CASSVASGADTQYF	TGTGCCAGCAGCGTAGCCAGCGGAGCAGATACGCAGTATTTT
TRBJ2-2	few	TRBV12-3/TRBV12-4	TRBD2	CASSKLAGGFGGELFF	TGTGCCAGCAGTAAGCTAGCGGGAGGGTTCGGCGGGGAGCTGTTTTTT
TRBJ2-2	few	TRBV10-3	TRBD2	CATRTSGPTGELFF	TGTGCCACCCGGACTAGCGGACCGACCGGGGAGCTGTTTTTT
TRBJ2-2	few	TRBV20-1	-	CSARLAGELFF	TGCAGTGCTAGACTGGCCGGGGAGCTGTTTTTT
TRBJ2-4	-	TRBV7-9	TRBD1	CASSPSGSGQINIQYF	TGTGCCAGCAGCCCCTCGGGATCGGGACAGATAAACATTCAGTACTTC
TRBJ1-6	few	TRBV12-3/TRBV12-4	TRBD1	CASSFDRGQNSPLHF	TGTGCCAGCAGTTTCGACAGGGGGCAGAATTCACCCCTCCACTTT
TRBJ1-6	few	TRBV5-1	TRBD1	CASSYGAWSGQESSPLHF	TGCGCCAGCAGCTACGGGGCTTGGTCGGGACAGGAGAGTTCACCCCTCCACTTT
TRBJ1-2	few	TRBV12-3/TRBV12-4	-	CASSPGAGLFYTF	TGTGCCAGCAGCCCCGGAGCGGGACTCTTCTACACCTTC
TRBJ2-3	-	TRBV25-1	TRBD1	CASSPHVGQGTNTQYF	TGTGCCAGCAGTCCCCACGTGGGACAGGGGACAAATACGCAGTATTTT
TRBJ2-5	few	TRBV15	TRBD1	CATSSTQGYQETQYF	TGTGCCACCAGCAGCACACAGGGGTACCAAGAGACCCAGTACTTC
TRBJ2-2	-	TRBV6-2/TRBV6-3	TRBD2	CASSYELAANTGELFF	TGTGCCAGCAGTTACGAGCTAGCGGCGAACACCGGGGAGCTGTTTTTT
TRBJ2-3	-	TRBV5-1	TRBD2	CASSLGGLAGVIGQYF	TGCGCCAGCAGCCTTGGCGGGCTAGCGGGAGTTATTGGGCAGTATTTT
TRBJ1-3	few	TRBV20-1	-	CSASQWTAGNTIYF	TGCAGTGCTAGTCAATGGACAGCTGGAAACACCATATATTTT
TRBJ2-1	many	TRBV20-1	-	CSARQDKNNEQFF	TGCAGTGCTAGACAGGACAAGAACAATGAGCAGTTCTTC
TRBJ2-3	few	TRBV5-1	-	CASSPSPGADTQYF	TGCGCCAGCAGTCCTTCTCCGGGGGCAGATACGCAGTATTTT
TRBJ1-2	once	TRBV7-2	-	CASSEAFMNYGYTF	TGTGCCAGCAGCGAAGCCTTCATGAACTATGGCTACACCTTC
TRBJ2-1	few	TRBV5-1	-	CASSFLLTGSGNEQFF	TGCGCCAGCAGCTTTTTGCTCACAGGGTCAGGCAATGAGCAGTTCTTC
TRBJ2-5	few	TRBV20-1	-	CSAGAFVGQETQYF	TGCAGTGCCGGCGCTTTTGTAGGGCAAGAGACCCAGTACTTC
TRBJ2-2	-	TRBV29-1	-	CSVSGTRGELFF	TGCAGCGTTTCCGGGACACGGGGGGAGCTGTTTTTT
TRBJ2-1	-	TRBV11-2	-	CASSFRRGSDEQFF	TGTGCCAGCAGCTTTCGTAGGGGCTCTGATGAGCAGTTCTTC
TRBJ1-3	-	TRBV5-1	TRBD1	CASSPDPGQGLSGNTIYF	TGCGCCAGCAGCCCGGACCCGGGACAGGGCCTCTCTGGAAACACCATATATTTT
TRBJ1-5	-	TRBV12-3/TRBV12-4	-	CASSFSHSNQPQHF	TGTGCCAGCAGTTTCAGCCATAGCAATCAGCCCCAGCATTTT
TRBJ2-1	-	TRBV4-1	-	CASSQVGGNEQFF	TGCGCCAGCAGCCAAGTGGGGGGCAATGAGCAGTTCTTC
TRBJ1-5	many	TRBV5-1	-	CASSFSGGGQPQHF	TGCGCCAGCAGCTTTTCTGGGGGCGGGCAGCCCCAGCATTTT
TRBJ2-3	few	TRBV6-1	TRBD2	CASRELAGGTDTQYF	TGTGCCAGCAGGGAACTAGCGGGAGGCACAGATACGCAGTATTTT
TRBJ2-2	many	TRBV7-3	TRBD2	CASSTRLAGTGELFF	TGTGCCAGCAGCACCCGACTAGCGGGCACCGGGGAGCTGTTTTTT
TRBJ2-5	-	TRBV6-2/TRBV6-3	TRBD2	CASSYEFGRVEETQYF	TGTGCCAGCAGTTACGAGTTCGGGAGGGTTGAGGAGACCCAGTACTTC
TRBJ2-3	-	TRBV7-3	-	CASSKGDSSGTQYF	TGTGCCAGCAGCAAGGGGGACTCTTCGGGAACGCAGTATTTT
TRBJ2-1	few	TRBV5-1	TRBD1	CASSQTGTVNNEQFF	TGCGCCAGCAGCCAAACCGGGACAGTCAACAATGAGCAGTTCTTC
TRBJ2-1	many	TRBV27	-	CASSKVADHYNEQFF	TGTGCCAGCAGTAAGGTAGCGGATCACTACAATGAGCAGTTCTTC
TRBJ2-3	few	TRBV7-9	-	CASAGLVSSTDTQYF	TGTGCCAGCGCTGGGCTAGTTAGTTCCACAGATACGCAGTATTTT
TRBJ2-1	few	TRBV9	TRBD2	CASSVAGGPKNEQFF	TGTGCCAGCAGCGTAGCGGGGGGGCCTAAAAATGAGCAGTTCTTC
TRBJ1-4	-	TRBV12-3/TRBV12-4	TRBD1	CASSRQGRANEKLFF	TGTGCCAGCAGTCGACAGGGGAGGGCTAATGAAAAACTGTTTTTT
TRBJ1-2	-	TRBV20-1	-	CSAPLTINYGYTF	TGCAGTGCTCCTCTCACCATCAACTATGGCTACACCTTC
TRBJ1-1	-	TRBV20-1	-	CSASVGVRGTEAFF	TGCAGTGCTAGTGTTGGGGTACGAGGCACTGAAGCTTTCTTT